This TCR beta chain is drawn from a study of blood T cell repertoires in COVID-19. Assay: immunoSEQ multiplex PCR; the TCRdb copy retains only in-frame clones and omits some. The profile covers some 150,000 clones, with less than 90% appearing a single time and 30% to 45% taken by the ten largest. V lost 0 bases and J 7 bases, leaving 10 bases between the germline ends. Looked up from germline, CDR1 is GTSNPN and CDR2 is SVGIG (reference sequence). This CDR3 spans 14 amino acids. The clonotype was recovered from a human donor in a cohort sampled during active COVID-19. The chain carries TRBV30 and TRBJ1-6; no clear D. The sequencing input was peripheral blood. CDR3 sequence reads: CAWSVSRSNSPLHF. In DNA form, the CDR3 reads TGTGCCTGGAGTGTCAGCCGGAGCAATTCACCCCTCCACTTT. The whole variable domain, filled in from reference TRBV30 and TRBJ1-6, reads SQTIHQWPATLVQPVGSPLSLECTVEGTSNPNLYWYRQAAGRGLQLLFYSVGIGQISSEVPQNLSASRPQDRQFILSSKKLLLSDSGFYLCAWSVSRSNSPLHFGNGTRLTVT.